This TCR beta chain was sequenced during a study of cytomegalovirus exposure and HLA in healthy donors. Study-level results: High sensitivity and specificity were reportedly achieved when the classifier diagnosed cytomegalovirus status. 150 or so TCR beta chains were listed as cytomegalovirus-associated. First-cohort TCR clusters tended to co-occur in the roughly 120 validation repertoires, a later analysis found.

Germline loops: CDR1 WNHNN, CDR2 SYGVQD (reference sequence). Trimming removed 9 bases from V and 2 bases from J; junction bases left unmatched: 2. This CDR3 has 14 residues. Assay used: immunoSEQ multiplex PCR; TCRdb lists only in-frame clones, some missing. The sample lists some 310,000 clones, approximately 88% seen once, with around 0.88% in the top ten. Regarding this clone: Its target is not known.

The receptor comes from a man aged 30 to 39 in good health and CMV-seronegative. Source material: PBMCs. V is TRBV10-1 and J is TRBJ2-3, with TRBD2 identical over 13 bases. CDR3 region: CARGLAGATDTQYF. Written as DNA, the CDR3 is TGCGCCAGAGGACTAGCGGGGGCCACAGATACGCAGTATTTT.